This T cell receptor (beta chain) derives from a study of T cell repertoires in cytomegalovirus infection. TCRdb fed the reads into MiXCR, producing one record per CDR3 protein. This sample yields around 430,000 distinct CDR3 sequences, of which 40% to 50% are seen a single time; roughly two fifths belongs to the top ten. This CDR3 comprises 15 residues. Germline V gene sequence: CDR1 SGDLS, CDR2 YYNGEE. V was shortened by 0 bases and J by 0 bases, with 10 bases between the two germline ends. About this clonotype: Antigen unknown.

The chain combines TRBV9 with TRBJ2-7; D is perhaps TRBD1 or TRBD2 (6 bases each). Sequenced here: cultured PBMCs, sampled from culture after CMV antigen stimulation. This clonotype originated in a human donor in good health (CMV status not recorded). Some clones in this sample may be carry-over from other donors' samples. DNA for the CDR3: TGTGCCAGCAGCGTAGGTCCGGGGGCCTCCTACGAGCAGTACTTC. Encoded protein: CASSVGPGASYEQYF. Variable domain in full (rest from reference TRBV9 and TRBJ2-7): DSGVTQTPKHLITATGQRVTLRCSPRSGDLSVYWYQQSLDQGLQFLIQYYNGEERAKGNILERFSAQQFPDLHSELNLSSLELGDSALYFCASSVGPGASYEQYFGPGTRLTVT.